This is a list of T cell receptor beta chains from one sample in a study of cytomegalovirus exposure and HLA in healthy donors. Produced via immunoSEQ multiplex PCR; TCRdb's table is partial and in-frame only. Of fewer than 90,000 clones in the sample, about two thirds were seen once. Sequencing was done on a sample of PBMCs. The receptors here all came from a woman between 45 and 65 years old in good health and CMV-seropositive. CDR3s include the opening cysteine and the closing phenylalanine or tryptophan. D genes are given only for firm matches. Not every row has a clone size; where given, it reads once, few, many or a size class.

J gene,clone size,D gene,V gene,CDR3 protein,CDR3 DNA
TRBJ1-2,-,TRBD1,TRBV2,CASSQRTGSGYGYTF,TGTGCCAGCAGTCAAAGGACAGGGAGCGGCTATGGCTACACCTTC
TRBJ2-7,-,-,TRBV30,CASSGQSYEQYF,TGTGCCTCCAGCGGACAGTCCTACGAGCAGTACTTC
TRBJ1-4,medium-sized,TRBD1,TRBV14,CASSFGTGAGRKLFF,TGTGCCAGCAGCTTTGGGACAGGGGCCGGTCGAAAACTGTTTTTT
TRBJ1-2,-,-,TRBV28,CASSPWAIQGYGYTF,TGTGCCAGCAGCCCTTGGGCCATTCAGGGTTATGGCTACACCTTC
TRBJ2-5,-,TRBD1,TRBV4-3,CASSQGQGIAAQYF,TGCGCCAGCAGCCAAGGACAGGGAATTGCGGCCCAGTACTTC
TRBJ2-7,-,TRBD1,TRBV5-1,CASSLGGQSYEQYF,TGCGCCAGCAGCTTGGGGGGACAGAGCTACGAGCAGTACTTC
TRBJ2-7,few,-,TRBV28,CASSETGIQTYEQYF,TGTGCCAGCAGTGAGACCGGGATACAAACCTACGAGCAGTACTTC
TRBJ2-3,-,TRBD2,TRBV5-4,CASSSRLAADTQYF,TGTGCCAGCAGCTCGAGACTAGCCGCAGATACGCAGTATTTT
TRBJ2-1,-,TRBD2,TRBV28,CASSYTSGINEQFF,TGTGCCAGCAGTTATACTAGCGGGATCAATGAGCAGTTCTTC
TRBJ1-5,-,-,TRBV2,CASSLNQPQHF,TGTGCCAGCAGCTTAAATCAGCCCCAGCATTTT
TRBJ1-2,-,TRBD1,TRBV7-9,CASSDRDRGGYTF,TGTGCCAGCAGCGACAGGGACAGGGGTGGCTACACCTTC
TRBJ2-1,-,TRBD2,TRBV10-1,CASSGSGEYNEQFF,TGCGCCAGCAGTGGGAGCGGGGAGTACAATGAGCAGTTCTTC
TRBJ1-1,-,TRBD1,TRBV7-9,CASRDRVNTEAFF,TGTGCCAGCAGGGACAGGGTGAACACTGAAGCTTTCTTT
TRBJ2-1,once,-,TRBV25-1,CASRQDNEQFF,TGTGCCAGCAGACAAGACAATGAGCAGTTCTTC
TRBJ2-7,-,TRBD1,TRBV19,CASSSTGGWAYEQYF,TGTGCCAGTAGTAGCACAGGGGGCTGGGCGTACGAGCAGTACTTC
TRBJ2-3,-,TRBD2,TRBV30,CAWNSGGALGDTQYF,TGTGCCTGGAACAGCGGGGGGGCCTTGGGAGATACGCAGTATTTT
TRBJ2-6,few,-,TRBV28,CASRSSTGLAGANVLTF,TGTGCCAGCAGGTCCTCGACAGGACTTGCCGGGGCCAACGTCCTGACTTTC
TRBJ1-3,-,-,TRBV28,CASSLPSAIYF,TGTGCCAGCAGTCTCCCCTCCGCGATATATTTT
TRBJ2-7,-,TRBD1,TRBV28,CASRDRGSSYEQYF,TGTGCCAGCAGGGACAGGGGGTCGTCCTACGAGCAGTACTTC
TRBJ2-3,-,-,TRBV28,CASIQGGQSTDTQYF,TGTGCCAGCATTCAAGGAGGACAGAGCACAGATACGCAGTATTTT
TRBJ2-3,-,-,TRBV9,CASSVLTDTQYF,TGTGCCAGCAGCGTGTTAACAGATACGCAGTATTTT
TRBJ2-1,-,TRBD2,TRBV4-1,CASSQLDMGLAGVNEQFF,TGCGCCAGCAGCCAGCTTGATATGGGACTAGCGGGAGTAAATGAGCAGTTCTTC
TRBJ1-6,-,TRBD1,TRBV28,CASSLIGQGLYNSPLHF,TGTGCCAGCAGTTTGATAGGACAGGGGTTGTATAATTCACCCCTCCACTTT
TRBJ2-1,few,TRBD2,TRBV15,CATSSGKLALSSYNEQFF,TGTGCCACCAGCAGTGGAAAACTAGCGTTGAGCTCCTACAATGAGCAGTTCTTC
TRBJ1-5,-,-,TRBV28,CASTLGAGYQPQHF,TGTGCCAGCACTCTAGGGGCCGGTTATCAGCCCCAGCATTTT
TRBJ1-3,few,-,TRBV4-1,CASSQGEWLAGGGSGNTIYF,TGCGCCAGCAGCCAAGGAGAGTGGCTAGCGGGAGGAGGTTCTGGAAACACCATATATTTT
TRBJ2-2,-,TRBD2,TRBV7-9,CASSYSGLARPGELFF,TGTGCCAGCAGCTATTCTGGACTAGCGAGACCCGGGGAGCTGTTTTTT
TRBJ2-5,-,TRBD2,TRBV6-1,CASSEVGGRAIETQYF,TGTGCCAGCAGTGAGGTCGGCGGGAGGGCCATTGAGACCCAGTACTTC
TRBJ1-5,-,-,TRBV18,CASSPSTTGNNQPQHF,TGTGCCAGCTCACCATCCACGACAGGAAACAATCAGCCCCAGCATTTT
TRBJ2-1,-,TRBD1,TRBV30,CAWSVRDSGRYNEQFF,TGTGCCTGGAGTGTAAGGGACAGCGGAAGGTACAATGAGCAGTTCTTC
TRBJ2-2,-,TRBD1,TRBV7-2,CASSLSSRGLGGELFF,TGTGCCAGCAGCTTAAGTAGCAGGGGGCTTGGCGGGGAGCTGTTTTTT
TRBJ2-5,-,-,TRBV30,CASEGAGETQYF,TGTGCCTCGGAGGGGGCGGGCGAGACCCAGTACTTC
TRBJ1-5,few,-,TRBV11-2,CASSLDVGVPQHF,TGTGCCAGCAGCTTAGATGTCGGGGTGCCCCAGCATTTT
TRBJ1-5,few,-,TRBV7-2,CASSLTGSNQPQHF,TGTGCCAGCAGCTTAACGGGATCCAATCAGCCCCAGCATTTT
TRBJ2-1,-,TRBD2,TRBV28,CASRYETSGGYNEQFF,TGTGCCAGCAGATATGAAACTAGCGGGGGATACAATGAGCAGTTCTTC
TRBJ1-2,-,-,TRBV6-6,CASSFSGLGADGYTF,TGTGCCAGCAGTTTCTCGGGACTCGGGGCGGATGGCTACACCTTC
TRBJ1-5,few,-,TRBV4-3,CASSQDWQEVQPQHF,TGCGCCAGCAGCCAAGATTGGCAGGAAGTCCAGCCCCAGCATTTT
TRBJ1-2,-,-,TRBV28,CASRMDSQSNYGYTF,TGTGCCAGCAGGATGGACAGCCAATCTAACTATGGCTACACCTTC
TRBJ1-2,-,-,TRBV4-3,CASRNRGGGYTF,TGCGCCAGCAGAAATAGGGGGGGAGGCTACACCTTC
TRBJ2-3,-,-,TRBV14,CASSQDVGSRTDTQYF,TGTGCCAGCAGCCAAGACGTGGGGAGTCGCACAGATACGCAGTATTTT